This T cell receptor (beta chain) was sequenced in a study of breast tumors, draining lymph nodes, adjacent tissues. Samples came from axillary lymph nodes draining the breast cancer. TCRdb passed the multiplex PCR reads through MiXCR, listing each CDR3 protein once. This table has about 200,000 distinct CDR3 sequences, roughly a third appearing once. Sequenced input: axillary lymph node tissue. This clonotype originated in a female donor with breast cancer. Some clones in this sample may be carry-over from other donors' samples.

The CDR3 DNA sequence: TGTGCCAGCAGCTTAGGGCAGGCGGGTCGTGATGAGCAGTATTTT. It translates to CASSLGQAGRDEQYF. The V call is TRBV7-2, the J call TRBJ2-3, with D possibly TRBD2 on 5 matching bases. CDR3 length: 15 amino acids. V was trimmed by 1 base and J by 11 bases, leaving 19 bases between them. The germline V gene has CDR1 SGHTA and CDR2 FQGNSA.